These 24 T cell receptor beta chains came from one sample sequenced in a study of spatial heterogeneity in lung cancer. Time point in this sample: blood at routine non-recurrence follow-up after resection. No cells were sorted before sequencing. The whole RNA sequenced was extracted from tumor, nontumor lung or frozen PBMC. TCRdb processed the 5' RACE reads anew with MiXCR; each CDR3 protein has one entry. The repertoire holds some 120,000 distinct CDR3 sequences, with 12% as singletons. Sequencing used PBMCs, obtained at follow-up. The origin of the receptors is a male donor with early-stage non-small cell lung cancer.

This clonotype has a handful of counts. The CDR3 is CASSLRDRASRSSYNSPLHF. The CDR3 nucleotides read TGTGCCAGCAGCTTACGGGATAGAGCCTCTAGAAGCTCCTATAATTCACCCCTCCACTTT. This sequence joins TRBV11-2 and TRBJ1-6; the D is unclear. The CDR3 has 20 amino acids. Trimming took 2 bases from V and 0 from J, leaving 20 bases between them. Germline CDR1 and CDR2: SGHAT and FQNNGV.

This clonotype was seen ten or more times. CDR3 protein: CASSSGGGFTDTQYF. In DNA form, the CDR3 reads TGTGCCAGCAGCTCAGGGGGGGGGTTCACAGATACGCAGTATTTT. The rearrangement links TRBV3-1 to TRBJ2-3; perhaps D is TRBD1 or TRBD2 (7 bases each). In germline, CDR1 is LGHDT, CDR2 YNNKEL (reference sequence). CDR3 size: 15 residues. Trimming took off 5 bases at V and 2 bases at J, with 14 bases between the two ends.

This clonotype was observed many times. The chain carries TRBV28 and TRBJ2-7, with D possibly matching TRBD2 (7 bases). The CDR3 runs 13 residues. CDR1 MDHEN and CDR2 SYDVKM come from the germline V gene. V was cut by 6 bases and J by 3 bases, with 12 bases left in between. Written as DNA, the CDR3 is TGTGCCAGCAGGTGGGGGGGCAACTACGAGCAGTACTTC. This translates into CASRWGGNYEQYF. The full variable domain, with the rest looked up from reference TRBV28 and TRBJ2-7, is DVKVTQSSRYLVKRTGEKVFLECVQDMDHENMFWYRQDPGLGLRLIYFSYDVKMKEKGDIPEGYSVSREKKERFSLILESASTNQTSMYLCASRWGGNYEQYFGPGTRLTVT.

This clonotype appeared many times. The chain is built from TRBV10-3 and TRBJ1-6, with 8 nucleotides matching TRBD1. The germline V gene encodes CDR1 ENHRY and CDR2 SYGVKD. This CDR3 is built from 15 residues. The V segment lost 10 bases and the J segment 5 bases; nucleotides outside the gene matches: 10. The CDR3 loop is CATTQGAGNNSPLHF. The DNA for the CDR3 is TGTGCCACGACCCAGGGGGCTGGGAATAATTCACCCCTCCACTTT.

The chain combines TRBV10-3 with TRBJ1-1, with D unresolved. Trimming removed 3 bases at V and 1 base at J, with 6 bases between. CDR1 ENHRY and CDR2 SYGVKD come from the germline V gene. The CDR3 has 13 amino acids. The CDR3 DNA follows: TGTGCCATCAGTGACAGGTGGAACACTGAAGCTTTCTTT. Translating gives CAISDRWNTEAFF.

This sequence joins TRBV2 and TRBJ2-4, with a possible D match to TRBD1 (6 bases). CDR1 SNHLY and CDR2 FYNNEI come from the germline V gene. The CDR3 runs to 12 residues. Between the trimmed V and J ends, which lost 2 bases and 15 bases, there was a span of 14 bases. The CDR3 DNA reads TGTGCCAGCAGTGAATCCGCCACAGGGACGTACTTC. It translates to CASSESATGTYF.

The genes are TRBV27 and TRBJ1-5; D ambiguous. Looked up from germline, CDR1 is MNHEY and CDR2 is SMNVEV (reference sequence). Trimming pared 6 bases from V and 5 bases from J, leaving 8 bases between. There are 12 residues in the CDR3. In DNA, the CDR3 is TGTGCCAGCAGATTAGGGTATCAGCCCCAGCATTTT. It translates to CASRLGYQPQHF.

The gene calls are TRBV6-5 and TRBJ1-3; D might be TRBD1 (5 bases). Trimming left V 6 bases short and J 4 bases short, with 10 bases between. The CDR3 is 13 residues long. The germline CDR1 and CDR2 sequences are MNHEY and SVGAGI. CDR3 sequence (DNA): TGTGCCAGCAGACTCAGGGCAGGAAACACCATATATTTT. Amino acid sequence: CASRLRAGNTIYF.

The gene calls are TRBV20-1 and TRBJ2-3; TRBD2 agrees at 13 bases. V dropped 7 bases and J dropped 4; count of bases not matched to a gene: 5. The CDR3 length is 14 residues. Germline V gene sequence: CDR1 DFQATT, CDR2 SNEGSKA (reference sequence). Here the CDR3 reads CSGRTSGGPDTQYF. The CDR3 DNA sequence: TGCAGTGGGCGGACTAGCGGGGGACCAGATACGCAGTATTTT.

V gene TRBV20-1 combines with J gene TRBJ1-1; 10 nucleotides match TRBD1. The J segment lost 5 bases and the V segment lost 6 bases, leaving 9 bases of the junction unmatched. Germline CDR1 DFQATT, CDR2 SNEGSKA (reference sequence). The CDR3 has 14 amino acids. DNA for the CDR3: TGCAGTGCCTCCCTCAGACAGGGGGCTACTGAAGCTTTCTTT. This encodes CSASLRQGATEAFF.

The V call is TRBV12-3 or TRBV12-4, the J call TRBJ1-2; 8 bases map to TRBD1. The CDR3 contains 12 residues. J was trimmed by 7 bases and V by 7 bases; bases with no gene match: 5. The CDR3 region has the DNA TGTGCCAGCATCGGGACAGGAGGTGGCTACACCTTC. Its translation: CASIGTGGGYTF.

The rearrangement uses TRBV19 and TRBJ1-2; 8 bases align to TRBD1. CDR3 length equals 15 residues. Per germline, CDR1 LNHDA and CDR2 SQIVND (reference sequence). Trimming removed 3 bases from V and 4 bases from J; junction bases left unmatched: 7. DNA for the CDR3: TGTGCCAGTAGTATTTACGACAGGGGAAGCTATGGCTACACCTTC. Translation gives CASSIYDRGSYGYTF.

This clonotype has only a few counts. This CDR3 reads CASSFRGMRGYTF. DNA of the CDR3: TGTGCCAGCAGTTTCAGGGGAATGCGTGGCTACACCTTC. This chain links TRBV27 with TRBJ1-2; D may be TRBD1 (6 bases). This CDR3 region has 13 residues. CDR1 MNHEY and CDR2 SMNVEV come from the germline V gene (reference sequence). Deletions cut 3 bases from V and 7 bases from J, with 12 bases between.

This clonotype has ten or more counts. The CDR3 DNA reads TGCGCCAGCAGCCCGGGGTTAAATCAGCCCCAGCATTTT. This translates into CASSPGLNQPQHF. This chain joins TRBV5-1 and TRBJ1-5, with D unresolved. Germline values: CDR1 SGHRS, CDR2 YFSETQ. The CDR3 is 13 amino acids. V shed 4 bases and J shed 4 bases, with 9 bases lying between them.

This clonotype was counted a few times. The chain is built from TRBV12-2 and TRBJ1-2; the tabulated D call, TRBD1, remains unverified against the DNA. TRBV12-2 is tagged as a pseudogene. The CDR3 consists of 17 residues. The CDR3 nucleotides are TGTGCAAGTCGCCCCGGCCCCCAGATGAATCCTAACTATGGCTACACCTTC. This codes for CASRPGPQMNPNYGYTF.

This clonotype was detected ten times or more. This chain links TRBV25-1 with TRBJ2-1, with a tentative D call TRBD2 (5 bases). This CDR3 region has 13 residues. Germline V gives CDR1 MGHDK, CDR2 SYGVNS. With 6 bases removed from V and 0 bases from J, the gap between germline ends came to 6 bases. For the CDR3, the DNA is TGTGCCAGCAGAACTAGCTCCTACAATGAGCAGTTCTTC. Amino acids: CASRTSSYNEQFF.

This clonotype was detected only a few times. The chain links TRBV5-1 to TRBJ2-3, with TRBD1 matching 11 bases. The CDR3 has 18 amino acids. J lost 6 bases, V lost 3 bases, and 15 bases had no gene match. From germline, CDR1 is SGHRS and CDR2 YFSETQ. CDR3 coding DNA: TGCGCCAGCAGCTCTGGGAGCTCCGGGACAGGGGGGAGTGATACGCAGTATTTT. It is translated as CASSSGSSGTGGSDTQYF.

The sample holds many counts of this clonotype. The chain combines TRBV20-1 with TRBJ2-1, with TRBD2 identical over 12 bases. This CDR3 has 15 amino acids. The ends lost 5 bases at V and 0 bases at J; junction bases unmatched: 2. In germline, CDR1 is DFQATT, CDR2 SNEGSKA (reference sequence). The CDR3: CSAGLAGRSYNEQFF. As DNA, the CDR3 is TGCAGTGCTGGACTAGCGGGACGCTCCTACAATGAGCAGTTCTTC.

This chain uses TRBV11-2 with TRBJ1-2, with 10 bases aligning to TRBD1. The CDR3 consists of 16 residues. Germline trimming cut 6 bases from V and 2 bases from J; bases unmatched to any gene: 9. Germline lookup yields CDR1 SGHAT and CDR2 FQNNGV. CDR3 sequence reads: CASSRVPGQGNYGYTF. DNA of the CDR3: TGTGCCAGCAGTCGAGTCCCGGGACAGGGGAACTATGGCTACACCTTC.

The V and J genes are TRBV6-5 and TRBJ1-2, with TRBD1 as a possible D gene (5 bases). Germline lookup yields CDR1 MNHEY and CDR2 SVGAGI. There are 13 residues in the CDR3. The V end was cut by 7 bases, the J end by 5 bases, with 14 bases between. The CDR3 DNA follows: TGTGCCAGCACCTCTCGGCCAGGGTATGGCTACACCTTC. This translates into CASTSRPGYGYTF.

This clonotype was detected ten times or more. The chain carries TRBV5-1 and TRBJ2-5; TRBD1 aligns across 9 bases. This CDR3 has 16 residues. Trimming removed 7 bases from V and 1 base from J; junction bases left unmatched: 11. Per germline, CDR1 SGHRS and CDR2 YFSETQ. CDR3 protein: CASSIHRDRVQETQYF. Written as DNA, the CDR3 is TGCGCCAGCTCCATCCACCGGGACAGGGTCCAAGAGACCCAGTACTTC.

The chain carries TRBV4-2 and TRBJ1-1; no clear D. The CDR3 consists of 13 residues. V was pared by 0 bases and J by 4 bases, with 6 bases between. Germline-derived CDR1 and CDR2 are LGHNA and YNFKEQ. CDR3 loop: CASSQDTLTEAFF. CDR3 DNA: TGTGCCAGCAGCCAAGATACCCTCACTGAAGCTTTCTTT.

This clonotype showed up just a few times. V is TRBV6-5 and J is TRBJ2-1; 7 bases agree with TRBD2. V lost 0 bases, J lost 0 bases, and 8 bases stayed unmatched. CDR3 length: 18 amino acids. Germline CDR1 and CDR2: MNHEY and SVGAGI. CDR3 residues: CASSYSMVAGFSYNEQFF. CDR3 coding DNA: TGTGCCAGCAGTTACTCTATGGTAGCGGGTTTCTCCTACAATGAGCAGTTCTTC.

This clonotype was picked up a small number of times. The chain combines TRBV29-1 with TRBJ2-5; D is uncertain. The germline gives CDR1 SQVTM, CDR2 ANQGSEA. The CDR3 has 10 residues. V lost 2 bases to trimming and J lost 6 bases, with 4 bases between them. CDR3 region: CSVESKTQYF. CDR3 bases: TGCAGCGTTGAAAGTAAGACCCAGTACTTC.